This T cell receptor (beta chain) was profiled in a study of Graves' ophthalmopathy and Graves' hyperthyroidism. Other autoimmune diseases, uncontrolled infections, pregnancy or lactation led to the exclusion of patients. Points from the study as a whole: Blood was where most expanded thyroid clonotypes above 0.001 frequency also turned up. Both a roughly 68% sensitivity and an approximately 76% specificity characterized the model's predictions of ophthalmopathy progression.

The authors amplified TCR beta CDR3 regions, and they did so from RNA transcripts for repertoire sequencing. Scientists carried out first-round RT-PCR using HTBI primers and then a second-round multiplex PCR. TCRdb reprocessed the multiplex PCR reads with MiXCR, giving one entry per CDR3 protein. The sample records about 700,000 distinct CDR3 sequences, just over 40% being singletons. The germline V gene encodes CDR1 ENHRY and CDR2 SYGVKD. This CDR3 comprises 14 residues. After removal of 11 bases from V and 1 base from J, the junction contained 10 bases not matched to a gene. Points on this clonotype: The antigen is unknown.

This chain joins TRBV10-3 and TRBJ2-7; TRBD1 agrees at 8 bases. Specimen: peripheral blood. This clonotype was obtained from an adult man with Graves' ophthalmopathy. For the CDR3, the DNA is TGTGCCTGGAGTGTAGGGACAGGTTCCTACGAGCAGTACTTC. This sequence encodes CAWSVGTGSYEQYF.